This is a list of T cell receptor beta chains from one sample in a study of T cells in Graves' hyperthyroidism and ophthalmopathy. TCRdb passed the multiplex PCR reads through MiXCR, listing each CDR3 protein once. This repertoire shows fewer than 750,000 distinct CDR3 sequences, approximately 14% found once; its top ten account for roughly 4.5%. Sequencing was carried out using blood. The receptors were sampled from a woman aged 40 to 50 with Graves' ophthalmopathy. The CDR3 runs from the conserved cysteine through the conserved F or W. A D gene is named only where the DNA matches it firmly.

J | V | length | D | CDR3
TRBJ2-7 | TRBV28 | 14 | . | CASSSSRRGYEQYF
TRBJ1-3 | TRBV11-3 | 13 | . | CASSSGGRNTIYF
TRBJ1-1 | TRBV11-2 | 14 | . | CASNSREKNTEAFF
TRBJ2-3 | TRBV2 | 14 | . | CASSEEDLTDTQYF
TRBJ1-5 | TRBV4-2 | 16 | TRBD1 | CASSPWTGGSNQPQHF
TRBJ2-5 | TRBV6-2/TRBV6-3 | 16 | TRBD1 | CASSSPGQGLQGTQYF
TRBJ2-5 | TRBV4-1 | 16 | TRBD2 | CASSRTSGRPAETQYF
TRBJ1-2 | TRBV4-1 | 13 | . | CASSQEQVRGYTF
TRBJ2-5 | TRBV12-3/TRBV12-4 | 16 | TRBD1 | CASSLAGQGSEETQYF
TRBJ1-2 | TRBV6-2/TRBV6-3 | 15 | . | CASSYSNGANYGYTF
TRBJ2-5 | TRBV9 | 14 | TRBD1 | CASSPGTGAETQYF
TRBJ1-1 | TRBV3-1 | 15 | . | CASSQDPTVNTEAFF
TRBJ2-2 | TRBV12-3/TRBV12-4 | 16 | TRBD2 | CASSLGTSVMIGELFF
TRBJ2-2 | TRBV6-4 | 14 | TRBD2 | CASTREEGIGELFF
TRBJ2-2 | TRBV19 | 19 | TRBD2 | CASSIELAGQHTNTGELFF
TRBJ1-5 | TRBV15 | 14 | . | CATSLGLPNQPQHF
TRBJ2-6 | TRBV3-1 | 13 | . | CATELSGANVLTF
TRBJ2-5 | TRBV20-1 | 16 | . | CSARDLRGGTGETQYF
TRBJ2-7 | TRBV12-3/TRBV12-4 | 16 | TRBD2 | CASSSGLAGEVREQYF
TRBJ2-5 | TRBV15 | 13 | . | CATSGGLSETQYF
TRBJ1-1 | TRBV7-2 | 14 | TRBD1 | CASSLQGARTEAFF
TRBJ1-2 | TRBV19 | 15 | TRBD1 | CASTEGQARFYGYTF
TRBJ2-5 | TRBV24-1 | 17 | . | CATSVLQQGRSQETQYF
TRBJ1-1 | TRBV10-3 | 13 | . | CAIKGREDTEAFF
TRBJ2-7 | TRBV6-1 | 13 | . | CASKGRGSYEQYF
TRBJ2-5 | TRBV6-1 | 16 | TRBD2 | CASSRTSGRFQETQYF
TRBJ1-5 | TRBV19 | 13 | . | CASSIAVYQPQHF
TRBJ2-7 | TRBV28 | 16 | TRBD2 | CASSPGGRGGTYEQYF
TRBJ2-7 | TRBV6-2/TRBV6-3 | 14 | TRBD1 | CASSRQGVTFEQYF
TRBJ2-3 | TRBV12-3/TRBV12-4 | 16 | TRBD1 | CASSSGTGEGTDTQYF
TRBJ2-7 | TRBV28 | 14 | TRBD1 | CASSSDRTGGEQYF
TRBJ2-2 | TRBV19 | 13 | . | CASSPGTTRELFF
TRBJ1-6 | TRBV2 | 12 | . | CASRRENSPLHF
TRBJ1-5 | TRBV28 | 15 | . | CASGSSQGIWQPQHF
TRBJ2-5 | TRBV20-1 | 17 | TRBD2 | CSARGGLAGGRQETQYF
TRBJ2-7 | TRBV5-1 | 15 | TRBD2 | CASSSDSGRIYEQYF
TRBJ2-2 | TRBV12-3/TRBV12-4 | 17 | . | CASSLQSGTGNTGELFF